This T cell receptor beta chain comes out of a study of CD4+ T cells in melanoma. Measured with immunoSEQ multiplex PCR; TCRdb has only the in-frame clones, and not every one. This sample carries 10,000 to 12,000 clones, 66% of them seen once, and the ten largest clones take around 10%. J was trimmed by 7 bases and V by 4 bases; bases with no gene match: 9. Germline-derived CDR1 and CDR2 are MNHNS and SASEGT. CDR3 length equals 14 residues. The sequenced material came from cells from a culture (not recorded whether cultured in vitro). The rearrangement links TRBV6-1 to TRBJ1-2; TRBD1 matches at 7 bases. This sequence was found in a human donor with melanoma. The CDR3 sequence is CASSVNRGTGGYTF. CDR3 coding DNA: TGTGCCAGCAGTGTCAACAGGGGCACTGGTGGCTACACCTTC.